This T cell receptor (beta chain) appears in the sequencing data of a study of persistence of HIV-infected CD4 T cells. Study-wide points: TCR oligoclonality correlated with proviral oligoclonality in the same sorted populations.

Sequencing used immunoSEQ version 4 in survey mode. Generated by immunoSEQ multiplex PCR, the TCRdb table keeps only in-frame clones and is missing some. The table has 35,000 or so clones, more than 70% seen once. Overlapping HIV-1 Gag 15-mer peptides at 1 ug per peptide per mL were used. Memory cells lacking CD40L and CD69 with high CD45RO were sorted. Remarks on this clone: Its antigen is not identified.

This CDR3 spans 15 amino acids. V lost 7 bases and J lost 2, with 16 bases in between. Germline V gives CDR1 MNHNS, CDR2 SASEGT. The chain carries TRBV6-1 and TRBJ2-3; a possible D gene is TRBD1 (6 bases). The specimen was cultured CD4+ T cells from PBMCs, collected from a patient who received antiretroviral therapy. The sequence was obtained from an adult with HIV. The donor label of this sample is uncertain. In DNA, the CDR3 is TGTGCCAGCACCTACGAGGGACACGCCACAGATACGCAGTATTTT. This sequence encodes CASTYEGHATDTQYF.